These 12 T cell receptor beta chains originate from one sample sequenced in a study of response to subunit inactivated influenza vaccine. Each CDR3 protein is one row after TCRdb ran MiXCR on the RT-PCR reads. This table holds about 530,000 distinct CDR3 sequences, approximately 12% found once. The specimen comprised PBMCs from blood, sampled on the day of vaccination. The receptor set was obtained from a man aged 50 to 59 who received an inactivated influenza vaccine.

This clonotype has only a few counts. The chain joins TRBV7-2 to TRBJ2-1; 11 nucleotides match TRBD2. Germline CDR1 reads SGHTA; CDR2 reads FQGNSA. V lost 0 bases and J lost 6; bases outside the gene matches: 1. The CDR3 runs 15 residues. The CDR3 loop reads CASSLAGLAVNEQFF. The CDR3 bases are TGTGCCAGCAGCTTAGCGGGACTAGCGGTCAATGAGCAGTTCTTC.

This rearrangement joins TRBV2 to TRBJ2-7, with 8 bases identical to TRBD2. The CDR3 is 14 amino acids. Germline trimming cut 10 bases from V and 0 bases from J; bases unmatched to any gene: 8. Germline V gene data show CDR1 as SNHLY and CDR2 as FYNNEI. The CDR3 nucleotides are TGTGCCACCGAGACTAGCGAAAGCTCCTACGAGCAGTACTTC. As protein: CATETSESSYEQYF.

This clonotype turned up a few times. V usage is TRBV29-1 and J usage is TRBJ2-5; 7 bases map to TRBD1. The germline V gene encodes CDR1 SQVTM and CDR2 ANQGSEA. V lost 6 bases to trimming and J lost 5 bases; unmatched junction nucleotides: 6. This CDR3 has 12 amino acids. The CDR3 reads CSVDRVVETQYF. The CDR3 DNA sequence: TGCAGCGTCGACAGGGTTGTTGAGACCCAGTACTTC.

The chain employs TRBV6-5 and TRBJ2-1, with D tentatively TRBD1 (5 bases). Looked up from germline, CDR1 is MNHEY and CDR2 is SVGAGI. V lost 2 bases and J lost 9, with 17 bases in between. The CDR3 is 15 residues long. The CDR3 region is CASSYGAAGSREQFF. In DNA form, the CDR3 reads TGTGCCAGCAGTTACGGGGCGGCCGGGTCGCGTGAGCAGTTCTTC.

This clonotype has a handful of counts. The chain has TRBV6-2 or TRBV6-3 and TRBJ2-7; D unresolved. Germline CDR1 and CDR2: MNHEY and SVGEGT. The CDR3 has 15 residues. V lost 0 bases, J lost 3 bases, and 12 bases lay in between. The DNA for the CDR3 is TGTGCCAGCAGTTACTCCCGCGCTCCCAACTACGAGCAGTACTTC. Translation: CASSYSRAPNYEQYF.

This clonotype was recorded a few times. The CDR3 is CASSPRPPNYGYTF. CDR3 DNA sequence: TGTGCCAGCAGCCCTCGGCCGCCTAACTATGGCTACACCTTC. The V and J genes are TRBV14 and TRBJ1-2; D unclear. V was trimmed by 4 bases and J by 0 bases, leaving 9 bases between them. Germline CDR1 is SGHDN and CDR2 is FVKESK. There are 14 residues in the CDR3.

Ten or more counts support this clonotype. The V and J genes are TRBV20-1 and TRBJ2-3; D gene ambiguous. V shed 0 bases and J shed 0 bases, with 7 bases lying between them. The CDR3 is 14 amino acids. Germline loops: CDR1 DFQATT, CDR2 SNEGSKA (reference sequence). The CDR3 loop is CSARDRYSTDTQYF. As DNA, the CDR3 is TGCAGTGCTAGAGATCGTTATAGCACAGATACGCAGTATTTT.

The gene calls are TRBV6-5 and TRBJ2-6; D perhaps matches TRBD2 (6 bases). Germline CDR1 reads MNHEY; CDR2 reads SVGAGI. The CDR3 totals 15 residues. V was cut by 2 bases and J by 2 bases, with 7 bases left in between. CDR3 protein: CASSYRGTGANVLTF. In nucleotides, the CDR3 is TGTGCCAGCAGTTACCGGGGGACTGGGGCCAACGTCCTGACTTTC.

This clonotype was recorded at least ten times. The V and J genes are TRBV18 and TRBJ1-5; D remains ambiguous. Trimming pared 8 bases from V and 5 bases from J, leaving 10 bases between. The CDR3 covers 12 residues. The V gene's germline CDR1 is KGHSH and CDR2 LQKENI. As DNA, the CDR3 is TGTGCCAGCAGCCCGGGCGATCAGCCCCAGCATTTT. Encoded protein: CASSPGDQPQHF.

There are a few counts of this clonotype. The chain joins TRBV5-1 to TRBJ2-1; a possible D gene is TRBD1 (6 bases). Germline CDR1 reads SGHRS; CDR2 reads YFSETQ. V gave up 4 bases and J gave up 1 base, with 15 bases separating them. The CDR3 contains 16 residues. The CDR3 region has the DNA TGCGCCAGCAGCGAGATAGGGGGTGGGTCCTACAATGAGCAGTTCTTC. The encoded protein is CASSEIGGGSYNEQFF.

This clonotype showed up just a few times. V and J are TRBV7-2 and TRBJ2-5; a weak D match, TRBD2 (5 bases). This CDR3 contains 14 residues. Germline V CDR1 and CDR2: SGHTA, FQGNSA. V was trimmed by 5 bases and J by 5 bases, leaving 15 bases between them. Written as DNA, the CDR3 is TGTGCCAGCAGCGGACGACACGGCGGGGAGACCCAGTACTTC. Translation: CASSGRHGGETQYF. The complete variable domain, with remaining parts taken from reference TRBV7-2 and TRBJ2-5, reads GAGVSQSPSNKVTEKGKDVELRCDPISGHTALYWYRQSLGQGLEFLIYFQGNSAPDKSGLPSDRFSAERTGGSVSTLTIQRTQQEDSAVYLCASSGRHGGETQYFGPGTRLLVL.

Only a few counts were recorded for this clonotype. V is TRBV27 and J is TRBJ2-1, with 10 bases that match TRBD2. CDR1 and CDR2 (germline): MNHEY, SMNVEV (reference sequence). V lost 6 bases to trimming and J lost 6 bases; unmatched junction nucleotides: 8. The CDR3 totals 15 residues. CDR3 loop: CASSIVASGGNEQFF. The CDR3 DNA reads as TGTGCCAGCAGCATAGTCGCTAGCGGGGGCAATGAGCAGTTCTTC.